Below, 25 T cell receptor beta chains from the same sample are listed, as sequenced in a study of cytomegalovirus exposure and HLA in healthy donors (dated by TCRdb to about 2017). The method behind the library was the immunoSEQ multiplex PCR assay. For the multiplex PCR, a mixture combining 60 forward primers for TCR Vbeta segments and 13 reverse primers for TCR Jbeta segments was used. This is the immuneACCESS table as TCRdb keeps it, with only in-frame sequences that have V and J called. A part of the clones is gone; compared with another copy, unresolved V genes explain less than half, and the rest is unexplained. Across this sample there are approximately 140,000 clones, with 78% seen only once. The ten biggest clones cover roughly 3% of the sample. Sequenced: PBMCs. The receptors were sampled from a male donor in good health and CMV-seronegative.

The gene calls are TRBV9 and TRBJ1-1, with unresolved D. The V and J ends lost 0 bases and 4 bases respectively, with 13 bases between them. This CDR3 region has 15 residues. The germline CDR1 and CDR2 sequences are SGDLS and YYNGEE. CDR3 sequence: CASSVVLEGFTEAFF. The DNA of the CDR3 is TGTGCCAGCAGCGTAGTCCTGGAGGGATTCACTGAAGCTTTCTTT.

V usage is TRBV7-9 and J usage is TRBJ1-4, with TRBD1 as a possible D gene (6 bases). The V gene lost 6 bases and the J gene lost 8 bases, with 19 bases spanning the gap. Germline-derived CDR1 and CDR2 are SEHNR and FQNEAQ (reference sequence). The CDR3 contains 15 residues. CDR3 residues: CASSRRGTSLEKLFF. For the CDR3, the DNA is TGTGCCAGCAGTAGGAGAGGGACATCGTTAGAAAAACTGTTTTTT.

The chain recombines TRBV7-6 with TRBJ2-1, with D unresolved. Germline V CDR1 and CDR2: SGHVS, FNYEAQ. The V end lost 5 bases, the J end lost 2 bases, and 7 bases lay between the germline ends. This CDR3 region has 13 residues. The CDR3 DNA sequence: TGTGCCAGCAGCCTCATAGCCTACAATGAGCAGTTCTTC. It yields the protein CASSLIAYNEQFF.

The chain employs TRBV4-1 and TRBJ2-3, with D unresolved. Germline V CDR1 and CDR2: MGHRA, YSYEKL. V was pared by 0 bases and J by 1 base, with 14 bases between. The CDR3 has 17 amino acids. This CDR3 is CASSQDRGGSRTDTQYF. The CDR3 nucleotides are TGCGCCAGCAGCCAAGATCGTGGCGGCTCCCGCACAGATACGCAGTATTTT.

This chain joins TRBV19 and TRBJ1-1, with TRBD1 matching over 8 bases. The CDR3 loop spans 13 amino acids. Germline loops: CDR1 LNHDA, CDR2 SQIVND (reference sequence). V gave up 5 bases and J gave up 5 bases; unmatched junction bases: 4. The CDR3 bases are TGTGCCAGTAGTGTTAACAGGGGGACTGAAGCTTTCTTT. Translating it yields CASSVNRGTEAFF.

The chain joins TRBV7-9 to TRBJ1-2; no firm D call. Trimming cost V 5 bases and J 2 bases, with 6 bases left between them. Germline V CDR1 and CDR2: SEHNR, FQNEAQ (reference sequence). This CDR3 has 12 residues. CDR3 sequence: CASSPENYGYTF. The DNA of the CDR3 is TGTGCCAGCAGCCCCGAGAACTATGGCTACACCTTC.

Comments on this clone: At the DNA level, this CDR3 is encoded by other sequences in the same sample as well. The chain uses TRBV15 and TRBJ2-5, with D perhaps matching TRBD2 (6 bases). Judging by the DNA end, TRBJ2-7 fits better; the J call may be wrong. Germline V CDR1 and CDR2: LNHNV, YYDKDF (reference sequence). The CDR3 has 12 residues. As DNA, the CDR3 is TGTGCCACCAGCAGGGGAGGTTACGAGCAGTACTTC. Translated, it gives CATSRGGYEQYF.

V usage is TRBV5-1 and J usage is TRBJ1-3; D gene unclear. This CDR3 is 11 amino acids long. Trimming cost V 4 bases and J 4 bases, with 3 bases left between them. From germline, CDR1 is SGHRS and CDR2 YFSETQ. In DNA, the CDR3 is TGCGCCAGCAGCCCGGGAAACACCATATATTTT. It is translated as CASSPGNTIYF. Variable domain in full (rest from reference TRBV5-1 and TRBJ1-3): KAGVTQTPRYLIKTRGQQVTLSCSPISGHRSVSWYQQTPGQGLQFLFEYFSETQRNKGNFPGRFSGRQFSNSRSEMNVSTLELGDSALYLCASSPGNTIYFGEGSWLTVV.

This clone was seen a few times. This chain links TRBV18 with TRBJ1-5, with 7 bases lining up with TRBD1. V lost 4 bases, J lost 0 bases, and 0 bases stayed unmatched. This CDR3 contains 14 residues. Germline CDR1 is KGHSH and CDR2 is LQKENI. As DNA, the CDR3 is TGTGCCAGCTCACGACAGGGTAGCAATCAGCCCCAGCATTTT. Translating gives CASSRQGSNQPQHF. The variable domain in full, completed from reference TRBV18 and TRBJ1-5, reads NAGVMQNPRHLVRRRGQEARLRCSPMKGHSHVYWYRQLPEEGLKFMVYLQKENIIDESGMPKERFSAEFPKEGPSILRIQQVVRGDSAAYFCASSRQGSNQPQHFGDGTRLSIL.

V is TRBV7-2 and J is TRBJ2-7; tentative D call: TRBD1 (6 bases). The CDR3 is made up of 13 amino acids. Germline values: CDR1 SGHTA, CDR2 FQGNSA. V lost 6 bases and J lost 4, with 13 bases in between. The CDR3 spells CASRKTGKYEQYF. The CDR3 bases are TGTGCCAGCAGAAAAACAGGGAAATACGAGCAGTACTTC.

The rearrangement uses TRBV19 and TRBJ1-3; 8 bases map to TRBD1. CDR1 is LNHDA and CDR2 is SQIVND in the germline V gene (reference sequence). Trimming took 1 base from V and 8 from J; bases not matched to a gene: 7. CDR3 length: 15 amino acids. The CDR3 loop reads CASSIGGQVGDTIYF. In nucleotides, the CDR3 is TGTGCCAGTAGTATAGGGGGACAGGTGGGGGACACCATATATTTT.

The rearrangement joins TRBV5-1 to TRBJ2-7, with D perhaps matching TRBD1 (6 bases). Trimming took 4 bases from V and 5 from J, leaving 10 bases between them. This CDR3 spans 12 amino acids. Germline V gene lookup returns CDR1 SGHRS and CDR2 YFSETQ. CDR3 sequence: CASSVEGDEQYF. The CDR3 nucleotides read TGCGCCAGCAGCGTCGAGGGGGACGAGCAGTACTTC.

The CDR3 here is CASSLGLYTDTQYF. CDR3 bases: TGTGCCAGTAGCCTGGGACTTTACACAGATACGCAGTATTTT. V and J are TRBV19 and TRBJ2-3; possible D gene TRBD2, 6 bases. The ends were cut back, 6 bases at V and 2 bases at J, with 12 bases in the middle. The CDR3 has 14 amino acids. The germline V gene encodes CDR1 LNHDA and CDR2 SQIVND (reference sequence).

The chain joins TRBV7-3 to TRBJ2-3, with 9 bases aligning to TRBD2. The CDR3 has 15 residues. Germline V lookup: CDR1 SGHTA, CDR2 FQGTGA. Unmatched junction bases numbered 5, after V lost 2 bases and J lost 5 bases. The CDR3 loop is CASSLRGGALDTQYF. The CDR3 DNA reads TGTGCCAGCAGCTTACGCGGGGGGGCCTTAGATACGCAGTATTTT.

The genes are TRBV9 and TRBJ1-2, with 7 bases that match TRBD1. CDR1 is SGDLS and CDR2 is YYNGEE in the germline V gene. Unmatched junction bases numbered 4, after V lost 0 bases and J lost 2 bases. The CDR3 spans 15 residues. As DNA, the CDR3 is TGTGCCAGCAGCGTAGCGAAGGGGGCGAACTATGGCTACACCTTC. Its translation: CASSVAKGANYGYTF.

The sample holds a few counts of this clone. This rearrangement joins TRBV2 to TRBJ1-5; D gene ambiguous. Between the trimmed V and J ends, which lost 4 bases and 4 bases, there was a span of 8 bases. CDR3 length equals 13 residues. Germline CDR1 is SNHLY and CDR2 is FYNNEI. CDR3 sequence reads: CASSVSVNQPQHF. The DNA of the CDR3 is TGTGCCAGCAGTGTTTCCGTAAATCAGCCCCAGCATTTT.

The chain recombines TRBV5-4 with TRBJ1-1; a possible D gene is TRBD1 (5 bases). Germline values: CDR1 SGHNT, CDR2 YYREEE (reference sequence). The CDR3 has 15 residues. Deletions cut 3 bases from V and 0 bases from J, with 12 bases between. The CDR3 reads CASSSYQGVNTEAFF. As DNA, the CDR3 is TGTGCCAGCAGCTCGTATCAGGGTGTGAACACTGAAGCTTTCTTT.

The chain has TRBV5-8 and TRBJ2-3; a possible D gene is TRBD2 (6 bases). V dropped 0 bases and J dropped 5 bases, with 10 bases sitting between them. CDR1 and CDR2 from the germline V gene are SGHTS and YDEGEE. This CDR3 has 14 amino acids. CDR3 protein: CASSLVGAGDTQYF. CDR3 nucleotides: TGTGCCAGCAGCTTGGTGGGAGCGGGAGATACGCAGTATTTT.

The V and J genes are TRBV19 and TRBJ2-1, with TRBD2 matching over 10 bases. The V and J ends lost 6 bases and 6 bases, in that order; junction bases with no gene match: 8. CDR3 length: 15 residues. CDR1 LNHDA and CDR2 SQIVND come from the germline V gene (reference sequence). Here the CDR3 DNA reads TGTGCCAGTAGCCCTCTAGCGGGAGACAGCAATGAGCAGTTCTTC. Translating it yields CASSPLAGDSNEQFF.

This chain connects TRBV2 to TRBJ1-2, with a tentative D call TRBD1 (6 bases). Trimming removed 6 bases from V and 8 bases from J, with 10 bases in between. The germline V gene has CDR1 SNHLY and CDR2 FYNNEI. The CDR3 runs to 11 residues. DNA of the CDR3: TGTGCCAGCAGCACAGGGCGCGGCTACACCTTC. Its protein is CASSTGRGYTF.

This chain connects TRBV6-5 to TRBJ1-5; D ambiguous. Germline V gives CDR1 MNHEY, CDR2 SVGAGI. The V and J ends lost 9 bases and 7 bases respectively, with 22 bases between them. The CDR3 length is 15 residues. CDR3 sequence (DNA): TGTGCCAGTCCACTGGAGAACGGAATTGGACAGCCCCAGCATTTT. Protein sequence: CASPLENGIGQPQHF.

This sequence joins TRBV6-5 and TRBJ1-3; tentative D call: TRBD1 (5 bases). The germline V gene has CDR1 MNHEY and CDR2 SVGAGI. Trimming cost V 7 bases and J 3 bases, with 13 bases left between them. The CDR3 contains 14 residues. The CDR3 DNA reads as TGTGCCAGCAAGATGACAGAACTTGGAAACACCATATATTTT. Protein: CASKMTELGNTIYF.

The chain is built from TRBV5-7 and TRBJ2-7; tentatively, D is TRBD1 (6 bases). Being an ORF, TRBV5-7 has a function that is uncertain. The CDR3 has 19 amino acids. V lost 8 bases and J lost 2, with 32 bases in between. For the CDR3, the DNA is TGTGCCAGACCTGGGTCAATTCGGCCAGACAGGTTTAATCCCTACGAGCAGTACTTC. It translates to CARPGSIRPDRFNPYEQYF.

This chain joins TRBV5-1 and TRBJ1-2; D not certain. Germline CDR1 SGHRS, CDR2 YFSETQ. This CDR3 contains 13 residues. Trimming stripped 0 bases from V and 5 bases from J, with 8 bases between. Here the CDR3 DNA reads TGCGCCAGCAGCTTGGACAGTCGATATGGCTACACCTTC. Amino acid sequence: CASSLDSRYGYTF.

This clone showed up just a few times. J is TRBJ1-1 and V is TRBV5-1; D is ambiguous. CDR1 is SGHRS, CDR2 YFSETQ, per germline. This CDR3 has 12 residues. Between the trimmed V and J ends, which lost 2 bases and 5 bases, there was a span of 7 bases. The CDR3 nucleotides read TGCGCCAGCAGCTTAACAAGAACTGAAGCTTTCTTT. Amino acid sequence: CASSLTRTEAFF.